The 9 T cell receptor beta chains listed next were all sequenced from one sample in a study of blood T cells in healthy people across ages (dated by TCRdb to 2015 to 2017). Library method: 5' RACE. Instrument on record: Illumina HiSeq 2500. A second PCR of about 6 to 11 cycles was run with a J-beta primer mix and a sample-barcoded 5' primer. TCRdb reanalyzed the raw reads on its own, using fastp at Q25 for trimming and MiXCR for clone calling, and kept in-frame beta chains. CDR3 protein sequences are deduplicated, and each keeps its most common genes and DNA. The sample has some 700,000 distinct CDR3 sequences on record, roughly two fifths of them singletons. More than 20% of the sample goes to the ten largest clones. Specimen: blood. These receptors all come from a woman aged 55-69 years in good health.

This rearrangement joins TRBV4-2 to TRBJ2-3; D is possibly TRBD1 (5 bases). Germline lookup yields CDR1 LGHNA and CDR2 YNFKEQ. There are 15 residues in the CDR3. V was pared by 5 bases and J by 3 bases, with 15 bases between. Here the CDR3 DNA reads TGTGCCAGCAGCGACGTCCAGGACAAAACAGATACGCAGTATTTT. Translating it yields CASSDVQDKTDTQYF.

Note on this clonotype: A read error may account for a junction end that differs from germline. The V gene is TRBV15, the J gene TRBJ2-6; D not certain. This CDR3 has 16 amino acids. Germline CDR1 reads LNHNV; CDR2 reads YYDKDF (reference sequence). In DNA, the CDR3 is TGTGCCACCAACAGAGATCCTGGGGCTGGGGCCAACGTCCTGACTTTC. Encoded protein: CATNRDPGAGANVLTF. Full variable domain (outside the CDR3, taken from reference TRBV15 and TRBJ2-6): DAMVIQNPRYQVTQFGKPVTLSCSQTLNHNVMYWYQQKSSQAPKLLFHYYDKDFNNEADTPDNFQSRRPNTSFCFLDIRSPGLGDTAMYLCATNRDPGAGANVLTFGAGSRLTVL.

This chain uses TRBV4-2 with TRBJ2-5; 9 bases line up with TRBD2. Germline loops: CDR1 LGHNA, CDR2 YNFKEQ. The CDR3 has 16 residues. V was clipped by 4 bases and J by 11 bases; unmatched bases: 17. CDR3 in amino acids: CASSPVPGLAGDEQYF. CDR3 nucleotide sequence: TGTGCCAGCAGCCCAGTCCCGGGACTAGCTGGCGATGAGCAGTACTTC.

V gene TRBV20-1 combines with J gene TRBJ2-7; weak D call: TRBD2 (6 bases). The CDR3 contains 14 residues. From germline, CDR1 is DFQATT and CDR2 SNEGSKA (reference sequence). V shed 5 bases and J shed 4 bases, with 18 bases lying between them. The CDR3 DNA reads as TGCAGTGCTTTTGTCTTCGGCGGGGATTACGAGCAGTACTTC. It codes for CSAFVFGGDYEQYF.

This clonotype was seen a few times. CDR3 sequence reads: CASRSGLAGVNEQFF. The DNA for the CDR3 is TGTGCCAGCAGATCCGGACTAGCGGGAGTCAATGAGCAGTTCTTC. The V and J genes are TRBV27 and TRBJ2-1; 13 nucleotides align to TRBD2. The CDR3 length is 15 residues. With V trimmed by 6 bases and J by 6 bases, 5 bases remained unmatched. Per germline, CDR1 MNHEY and CDR2 SMNVEV (reference sequence).

The gene calls are TRBV11-2 and TRBJ1-2; TRBD1 matches at 7 bases. CDR3 length: 14 residues. CDR1 is SGHAT, CDR2 FQNNGV, per germline. The V segment lost 5 bases and the J segment 8 bases; nucleotides outside the gene matches: 11. This CDR3 is CASSPIRGLGGYTF. The CDR3, as DNA: TGTGCCAGCAGCCCTATCAGGGGGTTAGGGGGCTACACCTTC.

This clonotype was recorded a few times. V is TRBV5-1 and J is TRBJ2-3; 8 bases are shared with TRBD1. Germline trimming cut 4 bases from V and 7 bases from J; bases unmatched to any gene: 8. Germline V lookup: CDR1 SGHRS, CDR2 YFSETQ. The CDR3 runs to 14 residues. CDR3 sequence (DNA): TGCGCCAGCAGCCCGTACACAGGGGGGAATACGCAGTATTTT. The encoded protein is CASSPYTGGNTQYF.

The genes are TRBV6-6 and TRBJ2-7; 10 bases agree with TRBD1. This CDR3 contains 15 residues. V shed 5 bases, J shed 2 bases, and the junction held 6 bases outside the gene matches. Germline V gives CDR1 MNHNY, CDR2 SVGAGI (reference sequence). The CDR3 here is CASSRKGTGAYEQYF. In DNA, the CDR3 is TGTGCCAGCAGTCGTAAGGGGACAGGGGCCTACGAGCAGTACTTC.

This chain uses TRBV20-1 with TRBJ2-5, with 8 bases lining up with TRBD2. Trimming removed 3 bases from V and 1 base from J; junction bases left unmatched: 7. This CDR3 spans 15 amino acids. From germline, CDR1 is DFQATT and CDR2 SNEGSKA (reference sequence). The CDR3 region is CSARALAEIQETQYF. CDR3 DNA: TGCAGTGCTAGGGCACTAGCGGAAATCCAAGAGACCCAGTACTTC.